The T cell receptor beta chain under discussion was sequenced for a study of T cells in localized non-small cell lung cancer. Of note for this clone: The target antigen is unknown.

The study's findings and limits: Median about 58 top-100 tumor clones were shared with paired adjacent lung.

The CDR3 runs 16 residues. Germline CDR1 is SGHVS and CDR2 is FQNEAQ. V was pared by 0 bases and J by 7 bases, with 10 bases of the junction left unmatched. Assay: immunoSEQ multiplex PCR; the TCRdb copy retains only in-frame clones and omits some. The sample has 20,000 to 25,000 clones, around nine tenths seen once. This sequence originates from a male donor at least 60 years old with stage I squamous cell lung carcinoma. The specimen was peripheral blood, collected before any cancer treatment. The chain employs TRBV7-8 and TRBJ2-3; 7 positions match TRBD1. CDR3 loop: CASSLAQGGGGYTQYF. DNA of the CDR3: TGTGCCAGCAGCTTAGCGCAAGGGGGCGGTGGATATACGCAGTATTTT.